The table lists the clone carrying this T cell receptor beta chain with many counts. The antigen remains undetermined. These data belong to a study of T cells in Graves' hyperthyroidism and ophthalmopathy. Study-wide background: Peripheral blood was acquired at first diagnosis, ahead of any therapy whatsoever.

Findings and caveats of the study: Most thyroid clonotypes expanded above 0.001 were also detected in blood.

CDR3 length: 19 amino acids. V was clipped by 2 bases and J by 3 bases; unmatched bases: 12. The germline V gene has CDR1 LNHDA and CDR2 SQIVND (reference sequence). On the basis of clinical symptoms, serum thyroxine and TRAb, thyroid ultrasound and orbital computed tomography, diagnoses were made. Blood was sampled at initial diagnosis of hyperthyroidism, prior to onset of any ophthalmopathy symptoms. Amplified TCR beta CDR3 regions came from RNA transcripts. The HTBI set primed first-round TCR CDR3 RT-PCR. Using its own MiXCR run on the multiplex PCR reads, TCRdb lists one record per CDR3 protein. The data contain around 260,000 distinct CDR3 sequences, 25% to 30% of them singletons.

The sequence was collected from a man between 35 and 55 years old with Graves' hyperthyroidism that later progressed to Graves' ophthalmopathy. The sample consisted of blood. The chain joins TRBV19 to TRBJ2-6; 8 positions agree with TRBD1. Here the CDR3 reads CASSISGGRGRFGANVLTF. CDR3 DNA: TGTGCCAGTAGTATATCAGGGGGCAGGGGAAGATTTGGGGCCAACGTCCTGACTTTC.